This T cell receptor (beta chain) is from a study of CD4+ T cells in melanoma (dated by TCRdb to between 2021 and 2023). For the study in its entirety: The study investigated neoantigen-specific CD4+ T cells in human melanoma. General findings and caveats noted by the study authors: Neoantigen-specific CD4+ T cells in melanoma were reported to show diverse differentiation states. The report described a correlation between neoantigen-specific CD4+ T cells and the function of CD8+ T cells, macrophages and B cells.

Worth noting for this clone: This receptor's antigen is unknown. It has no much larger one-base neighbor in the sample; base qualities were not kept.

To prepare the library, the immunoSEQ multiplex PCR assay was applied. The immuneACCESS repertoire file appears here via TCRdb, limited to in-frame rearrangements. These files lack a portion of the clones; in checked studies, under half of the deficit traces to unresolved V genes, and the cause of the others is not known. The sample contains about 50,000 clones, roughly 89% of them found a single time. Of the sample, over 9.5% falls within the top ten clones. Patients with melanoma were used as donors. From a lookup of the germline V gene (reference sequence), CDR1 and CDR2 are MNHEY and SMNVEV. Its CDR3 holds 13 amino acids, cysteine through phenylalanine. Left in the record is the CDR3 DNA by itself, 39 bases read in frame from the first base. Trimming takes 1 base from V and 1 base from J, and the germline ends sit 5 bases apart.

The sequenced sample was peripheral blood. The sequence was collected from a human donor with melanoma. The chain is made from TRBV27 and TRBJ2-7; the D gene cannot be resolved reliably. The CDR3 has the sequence CASSLFGSYEQYF. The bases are TGTGCCAGCAGTTTATTTGGGTCCTACGAGCAGTACTTC.